The T cell receptor beta chain described here comes from a study of cytomegalovirus exposure and HLA in healthy donors. Regarding the study as a whole: Researchers reported from a later analysis that most CMV-associated TCR beta chains appeared HLA-restricted.

In germline, CDR1 is LNHDA, CDR2 SQIVND (reference sequence). The V gene end was trimmed by 6 bases and the J gene end by 7 bases; junction bases not matched to a gene: 8. The CDR3 has 13 amino acids. PCR was performed using 60 Vbeta and 13 Jbeta primers. This table comes from immunoSEQ multiplex PCR, and its TCRdb copy is limited to in-frame clones, with some not included. The sample carries about 150,000 clones, 70% to 80% recorded once. As for this clone: No antigen is known for it.

The chain carries TRBV19 and TRBJ2-5; the match to TRBD2 covers 7 bases. The sample comprised PBMCs. This TCR came from a man aged 25 to 40 in good health and CMV-seronegative. The chain's CDR3 is CASSTSASLTQYF. CDR3 DNA: TGTGCCAGTAGCACTAGCGCTTCTCTGACCCAGTACTTC.